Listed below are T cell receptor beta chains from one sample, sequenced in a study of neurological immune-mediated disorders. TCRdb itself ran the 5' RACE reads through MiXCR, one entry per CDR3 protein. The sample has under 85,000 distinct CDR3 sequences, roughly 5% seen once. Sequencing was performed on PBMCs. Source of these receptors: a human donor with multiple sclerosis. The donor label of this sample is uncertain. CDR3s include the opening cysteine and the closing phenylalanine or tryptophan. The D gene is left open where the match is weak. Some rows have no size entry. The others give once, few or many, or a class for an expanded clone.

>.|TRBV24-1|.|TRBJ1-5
CATSDSRQANQPQHF
TGTGCCACCAGTGATTCCCGACAGGCTAATCAGCCCCAGCATTTT
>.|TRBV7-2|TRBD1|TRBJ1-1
CASSFTGTGGTEAFF
TGTGCCAGCAGCTTCACCGGGACAGGGGGCACTGAAGCTTTCTTT
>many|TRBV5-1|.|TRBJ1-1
CASSSLGPMNTEAFF
TGCGCCAGCAGCTCCCTAGGGCCCATGAACACTGAAGCTTTCTTT
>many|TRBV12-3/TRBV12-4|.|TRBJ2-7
CASSLRGISYEQYF
TGTGCCAGCAGTTTAAGAGGGATCTCCTACGAGCAGTACTTC
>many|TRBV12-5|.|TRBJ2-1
CASGLTWDEQFF
TGTGCTAGTGGTTTGACCTGGGATGAGCAGTTCTTC
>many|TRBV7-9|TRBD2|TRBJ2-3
CASSPSGGLTDTQYF
TGTGCCAGCAGCCCTAGCGGGGGCCTCACCGATACGCAGTATTTT
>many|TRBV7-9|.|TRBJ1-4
CASSLGTSVNEKLFF
TGTGCCAGCAGCTTAGGGACCTCGGTCAATGAAAAACTGTTTTTT
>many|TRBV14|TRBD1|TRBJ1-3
CASSLGQLNTIYF
TGTGCCAGCAGCCTGGGACAGCTAAACACCATATATTTT
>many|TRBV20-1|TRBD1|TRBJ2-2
CSARAPPGQGNTGELFF
TGCAGTGCCAGGGCCCCGCCGGGACAGGGTAACACCGGGGAGCTGTTTTTT
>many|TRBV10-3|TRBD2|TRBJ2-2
CAIRTRGENTGELFF
TGTGCCATCAGGACTCGGGGGGAGAACACCGGGGAGCTGTTTTTT
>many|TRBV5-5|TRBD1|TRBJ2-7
CASSSPGQGRYEQYF
TGTGCCAGCAGCTCGCCGGGACAGGGCCGGTACGAGCAGTACTTC
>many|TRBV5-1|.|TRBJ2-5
CASSLVPGTQETQYF
TGCGCCAGCAGCTTGGTACCAGGTACCCAAGAGACCCAGTACTTC
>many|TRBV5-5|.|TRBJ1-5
CASSLGPFQPQHF
TGTGCCAGCAGCTTGGGCCCCTTCCAGCCCCAGCATTTT
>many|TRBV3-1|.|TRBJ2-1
CASSHGHDEQFF
TGTGCCAGCAGCCACGGACACGATGAGCAGTTCTTC
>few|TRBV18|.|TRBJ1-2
CASSPNEEYGYTF
TGTGCCAGCTCACCAAACGAAGAATATGGCTACACCTTC
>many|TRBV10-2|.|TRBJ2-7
CASKGGRSSYEQYF
TGCGCCAGCAAGGGGGGAAGAAGCTCCTACGAGCAGTACTTC
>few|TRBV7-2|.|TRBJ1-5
CASSLRGTGLSNQPQHF
TGTGCCAGCAGCCTCCGAGGAACAGGGCTCAGCAATCAGCCCCAGCATTTT
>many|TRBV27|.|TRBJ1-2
CASAAGAGNYGYTF
TGTGCCAGCGCAGCAGGCGCGGGTAACTATGGCTACACCTTC
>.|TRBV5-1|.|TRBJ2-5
CASSLSVGRQETYYF
TGCGCCAGCAGCCTGTCGGTAGGGCGCCAAGAGACCTATTACTTC
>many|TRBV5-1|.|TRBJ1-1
CASSFRAGITEAFF
TGCGCCAGCAGCTTTAGGGCAGGAATCACTGAAGCTTTCTTT
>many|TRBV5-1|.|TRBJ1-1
CASSLDHLGNTEAFF
TGCGCCAGCAGCTTGGATCACCTCGGGAACACTGAAGCTTTCTTT
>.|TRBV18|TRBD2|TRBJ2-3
CASSPRQAGATNTQYF
TGTGCCAGCTCACCTCGTCAAGCGGGGGCCACAAATACGCAGTATTTT
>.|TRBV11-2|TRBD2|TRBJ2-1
CASSTSGGNNQEQFF
TGTGCCAGCAGCACTAGCGGGGGAAATAATCAGGAGCAGTTCTTC
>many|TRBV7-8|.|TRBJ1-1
CASSLNQGNTEAFF
TGTGCCAGCAGCTTAAATCAGGGGAACACTGAAGCTTTCTTT
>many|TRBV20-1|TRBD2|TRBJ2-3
CSARGPSGDYTDTQYF
TGCAGTGCTAGGGGCCCTAGCGGGGACTACACAGATACGCAGTATTTT
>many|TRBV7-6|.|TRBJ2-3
CASSLRGGPTDTQYF
TGTGCCAGCAGCTTAAGGGGGGGGCCGACAGATACGCAGTATTTT
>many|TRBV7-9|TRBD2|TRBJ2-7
CASSLGGGYEQYF
TGTGCCAGCAGCTTAGGGGGGGGCTACGAGCAGTACTTC
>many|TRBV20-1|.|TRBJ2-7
CSARGDGPYEQYF
TGCAGTGCTAGAGGGGACGGGCCCTACGAGCAGTACTTC
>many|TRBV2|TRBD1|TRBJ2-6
CASGGDRAFSGANVLTF
TGTGCCAGCGGGGGGGACAGGGCGTTCTCTGGGGCCAACGTCCTGACTTTC
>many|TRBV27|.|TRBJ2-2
CASNYGGLNTGELFF
TGTGCCAGCAACTACGGGGGATTGAACACCGGGGAGCTGTTTTTT
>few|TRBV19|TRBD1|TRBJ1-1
CASSIGQGAGTEAFF
TGTGCCAGTAGTATTGGACAGGGGGCAGGGACTGAAGCTTTCTTT
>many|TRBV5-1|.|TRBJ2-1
CASSLAPSGHNEQFF
TGCGCCAGCAGCTTGGCCCCGTCAGGGCACAATGAGCAGTTCTTC
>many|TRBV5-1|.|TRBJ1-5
CASSLTGAGQPQHF
TGCGCCAGCAGCCTGACTGGGGCAGGTCAGCCCCAGCATTTT
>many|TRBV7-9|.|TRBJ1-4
CASSLTGPNEKLFF
TGTGCCAGCAGCCTCACGGGCCCTAATGAAAAACTGTTTTTT
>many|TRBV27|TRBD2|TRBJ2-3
CASSFRDAGGTDTQYF
TGTGCCAGCAGTTTCCGGGACGCGGGGGGCACAGATACGCAGTATTTT
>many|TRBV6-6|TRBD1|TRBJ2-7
CASTRGQGAYEQYF
TGTGCCAGCACCAGGGGACAGGGGGCCTACGAGCAGTACTTC
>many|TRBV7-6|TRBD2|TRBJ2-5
CASSPSGGEETQYF
TGTGCCAGCAGCCCGAGCGGGGGGGAAGAGACCCAGTACTTC
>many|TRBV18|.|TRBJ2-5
CASSPHSQETQYF
TGTGCCAGCTCACCACATTCTCAAGAGACCCAGTACTTC
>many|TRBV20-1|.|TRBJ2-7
CSAREEVSYEQYF
TGCAGTGCTAGAGAGGAAGTCTCCTACGAGCAGTACTTC
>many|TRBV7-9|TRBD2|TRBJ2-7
CASSPWGGSYEQYF
TGTGCCAGCAGCCCTTGGGGAGGGAGCTACGAGCAGTACTTC
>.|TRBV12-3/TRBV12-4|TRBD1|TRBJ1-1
CASSPEGTGNDPSEAFF
TGTGCCAGCAGTCCAGAGGGGACAGGGAACGATCCATCTGAAGCTTTCTTT